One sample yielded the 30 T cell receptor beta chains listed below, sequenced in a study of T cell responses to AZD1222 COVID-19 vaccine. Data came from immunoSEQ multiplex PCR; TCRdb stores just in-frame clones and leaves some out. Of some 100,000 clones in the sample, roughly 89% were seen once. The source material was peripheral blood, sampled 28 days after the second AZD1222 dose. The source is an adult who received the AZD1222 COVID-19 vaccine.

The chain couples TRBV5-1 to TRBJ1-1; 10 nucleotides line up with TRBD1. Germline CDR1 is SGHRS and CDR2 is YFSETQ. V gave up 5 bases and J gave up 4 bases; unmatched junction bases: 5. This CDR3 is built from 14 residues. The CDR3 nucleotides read TGCGCCAGCAGTCAGACAGGGGGCCGCACTGAAGCTTTCTTT. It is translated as CASSQTGGRTEAFF.

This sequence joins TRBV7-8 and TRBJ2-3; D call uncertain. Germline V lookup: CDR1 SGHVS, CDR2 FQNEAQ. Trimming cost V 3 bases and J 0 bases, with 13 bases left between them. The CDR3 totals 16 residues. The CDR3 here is CASSFSAGMSTDTQYF. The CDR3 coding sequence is TGTGCCAGCAGCTTTTCGGCTGGCATGAGCACAGATACGCAGTATTTT.

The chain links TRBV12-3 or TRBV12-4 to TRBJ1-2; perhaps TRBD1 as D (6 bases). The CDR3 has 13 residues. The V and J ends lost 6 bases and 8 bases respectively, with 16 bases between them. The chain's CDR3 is CASRATGTGGYTF. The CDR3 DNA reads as TGTGCCAGCAGGGCTACAGGGACCGGGGGCTACACCTTC.

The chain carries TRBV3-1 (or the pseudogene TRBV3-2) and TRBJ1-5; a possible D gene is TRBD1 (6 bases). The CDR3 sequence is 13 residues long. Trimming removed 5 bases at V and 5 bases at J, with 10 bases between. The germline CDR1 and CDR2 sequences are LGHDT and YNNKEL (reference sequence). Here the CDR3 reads CASSNAGDQPQHF. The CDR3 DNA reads TGTGCCAGCAGCAACGCAGGGGATCAGCCCCAGCATTTT.

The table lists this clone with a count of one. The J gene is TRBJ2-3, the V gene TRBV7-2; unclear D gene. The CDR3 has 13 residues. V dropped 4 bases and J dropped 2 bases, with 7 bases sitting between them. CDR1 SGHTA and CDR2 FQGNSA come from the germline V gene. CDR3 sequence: CASSSGVTDTQYF. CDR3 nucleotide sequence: TGTGCCAGCAGCTCGGGTGTCACAGATACGCAGTATTTT.

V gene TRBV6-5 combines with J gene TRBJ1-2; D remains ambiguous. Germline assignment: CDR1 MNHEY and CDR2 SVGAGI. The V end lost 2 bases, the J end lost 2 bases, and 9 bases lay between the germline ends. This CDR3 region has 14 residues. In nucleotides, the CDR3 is TGTGCCAGCAGTTACGCAACACCCAACTATGGCTACACCTTC. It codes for CASSYATPNYGYTF.

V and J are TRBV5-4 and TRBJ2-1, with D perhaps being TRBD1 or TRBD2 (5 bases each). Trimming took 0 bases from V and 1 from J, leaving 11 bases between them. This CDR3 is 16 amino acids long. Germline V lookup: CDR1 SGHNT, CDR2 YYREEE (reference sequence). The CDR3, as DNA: TGTGCCAGCAGCTTGGCCTTGGGGGTATCCTACAATGAGCAGTTCTTC. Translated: CASSLALGVSYNEQFF.

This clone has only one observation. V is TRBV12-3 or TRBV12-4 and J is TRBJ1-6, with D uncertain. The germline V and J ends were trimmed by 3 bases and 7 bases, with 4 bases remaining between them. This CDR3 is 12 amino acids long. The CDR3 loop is CASSFWNSPLHF. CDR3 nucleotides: TGTGCCAGCAGTTTTTGGAATTCACCCCTCCACTTT.

As DNA, the CDR3 is TGTGCCAGCAGCTCGTATTACAATGAGCAGTTCTTC. Translating gives CASSSYYNEQFF. This chain joins TRBV7-2 and TRBJ2-1; no clear D. Trimming took 4 bases from V and 4 from J, leaving 5 bases between them. The germline gives CDR1 SGHTA, CDR2 FQGNSA. This CDR3 is built from 12 residues.

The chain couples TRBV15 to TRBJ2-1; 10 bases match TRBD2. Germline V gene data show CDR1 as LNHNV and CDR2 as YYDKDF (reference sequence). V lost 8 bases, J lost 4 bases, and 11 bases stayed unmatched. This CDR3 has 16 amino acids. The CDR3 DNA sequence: TGTGCCACCCCTCAGCCCAGCGGGAGGGGGTACAATGAGCAGTTCTTC. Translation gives CATPQPSGRGYNEQFF.

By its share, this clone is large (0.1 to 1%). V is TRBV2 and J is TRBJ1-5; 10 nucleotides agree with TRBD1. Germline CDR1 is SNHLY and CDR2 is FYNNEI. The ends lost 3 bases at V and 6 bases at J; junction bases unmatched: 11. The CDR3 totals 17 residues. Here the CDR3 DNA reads TGTGCCAGCAGTGAGGCCGGGACAGGGGTTTTCAGTCAGCCCCAGCATTTT. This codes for CASSEAGTGVFSQPQHF.

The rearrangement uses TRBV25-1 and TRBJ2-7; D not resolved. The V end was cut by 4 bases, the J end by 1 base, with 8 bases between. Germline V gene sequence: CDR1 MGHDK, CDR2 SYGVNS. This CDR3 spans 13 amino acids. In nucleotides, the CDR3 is TGTGCCAGCAGTGCCCACACATCCTACGAGCAGTACTTC. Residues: CASSAHTSYEQYF.

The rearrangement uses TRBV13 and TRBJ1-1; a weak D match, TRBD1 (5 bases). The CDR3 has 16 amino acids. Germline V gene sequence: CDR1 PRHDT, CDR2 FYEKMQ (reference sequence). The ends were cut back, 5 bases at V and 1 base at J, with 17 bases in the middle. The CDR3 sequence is CASSPRLGTSNTEAFF. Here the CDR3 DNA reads TGTGCCAGCAGCCCCCGTTTGGGGACGTCGAACACTGAAGCTTTCTTT.

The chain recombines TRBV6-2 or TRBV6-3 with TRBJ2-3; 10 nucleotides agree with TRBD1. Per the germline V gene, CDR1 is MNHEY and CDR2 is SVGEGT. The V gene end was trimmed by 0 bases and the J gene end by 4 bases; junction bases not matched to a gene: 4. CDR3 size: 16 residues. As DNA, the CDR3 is TGTGCCAGCAGTTACTCCCACGGGACAGGGGCAGATACGCAGTATTTT. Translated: CASSYSHGTGADTQYF.

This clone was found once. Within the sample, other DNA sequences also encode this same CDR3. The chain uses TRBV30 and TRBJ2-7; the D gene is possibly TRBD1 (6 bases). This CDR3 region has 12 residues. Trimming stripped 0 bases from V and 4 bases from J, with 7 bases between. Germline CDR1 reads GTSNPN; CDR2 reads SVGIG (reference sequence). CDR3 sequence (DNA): TGTGCCTGGAGTGTACAGGGTTACGAGCAGTACTTC. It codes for CAWSVQGYEQYF.

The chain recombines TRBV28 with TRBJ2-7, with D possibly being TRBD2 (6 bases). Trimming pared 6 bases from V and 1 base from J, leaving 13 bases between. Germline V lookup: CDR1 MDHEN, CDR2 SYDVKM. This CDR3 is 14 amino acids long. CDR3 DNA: TGTGCCAGCAGGTCGGGGACTGGGTCCTACGAGCAGTACTTC. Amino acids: CASRSGTGSYEQYF. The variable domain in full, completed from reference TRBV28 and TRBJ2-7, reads DVKVTQSSRYLVKRTGEKVFLECVQDMDHENMFWYRQDPGLGLRLIYFSYDVKMKEKGDIPEGYSVSREKKERFSLILESASTNQTSMYLCASRSGTGSYEQYFGPGTRLTVT.

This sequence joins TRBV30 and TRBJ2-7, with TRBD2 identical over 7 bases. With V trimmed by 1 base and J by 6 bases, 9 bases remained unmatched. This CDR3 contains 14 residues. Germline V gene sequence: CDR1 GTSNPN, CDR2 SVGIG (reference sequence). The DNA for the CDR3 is TGTGCCTGGAGTGGGGTAGGGACTATCGGCGAGCAGTACTTC. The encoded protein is CAWSGVGTIGEQYF.

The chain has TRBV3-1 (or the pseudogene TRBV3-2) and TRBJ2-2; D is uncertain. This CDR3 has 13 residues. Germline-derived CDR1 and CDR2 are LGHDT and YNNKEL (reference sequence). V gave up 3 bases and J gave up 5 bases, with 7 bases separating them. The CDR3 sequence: CASSQRGTGELFF. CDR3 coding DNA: TGTGCCAGCAGCCAGCGTGGTACCGGGGAGCTGTTTTTT.

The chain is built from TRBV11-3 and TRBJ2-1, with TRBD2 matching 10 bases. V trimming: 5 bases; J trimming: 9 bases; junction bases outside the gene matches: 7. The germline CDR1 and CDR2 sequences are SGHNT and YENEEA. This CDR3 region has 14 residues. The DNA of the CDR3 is TGTGCCAGCAGCCAGGGACTAGCGACATTTGAGCAGTTCTTC. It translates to CASSQGLATFEQFF.

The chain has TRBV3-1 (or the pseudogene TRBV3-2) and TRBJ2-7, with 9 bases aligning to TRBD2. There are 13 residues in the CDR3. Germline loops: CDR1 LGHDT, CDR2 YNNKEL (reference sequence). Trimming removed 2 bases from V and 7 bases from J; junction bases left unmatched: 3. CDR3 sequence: CASSQFLAGEQYF. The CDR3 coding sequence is TGTGCCAGCAGCCAATTTCTAGCGGGGGAGCAGTACTTC.

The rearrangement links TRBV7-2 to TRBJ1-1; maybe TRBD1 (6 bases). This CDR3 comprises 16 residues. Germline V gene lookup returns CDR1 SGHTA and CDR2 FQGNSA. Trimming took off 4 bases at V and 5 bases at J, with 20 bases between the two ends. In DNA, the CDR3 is TGTGCCAGCAGCTCCCGGAGGGGGGAGGTGGGAACTGAAGCTTTCTTT. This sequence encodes CASSSRRGEVGTEAFF.

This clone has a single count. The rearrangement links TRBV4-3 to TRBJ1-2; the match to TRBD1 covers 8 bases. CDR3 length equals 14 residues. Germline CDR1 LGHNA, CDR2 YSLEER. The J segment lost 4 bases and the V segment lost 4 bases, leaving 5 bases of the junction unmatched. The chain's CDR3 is CASSPNRGTYGYTF. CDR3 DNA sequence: TGCGCCAGCAGCCCGAACAGGGGGACCTATGGCTACACCTTC.

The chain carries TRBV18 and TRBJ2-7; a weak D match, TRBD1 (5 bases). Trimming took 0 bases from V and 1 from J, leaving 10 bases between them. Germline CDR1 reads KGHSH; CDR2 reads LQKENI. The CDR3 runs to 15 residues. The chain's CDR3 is CASSPPTAQSYEQYF. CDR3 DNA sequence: TGTGCCAGCTCACCACCGACAGCCCAATCCTACGAGCAGTACTTC.

Here the CDR3 reads CASSYGHPGQRYRGEQYF. CDR3 sequence (DNA): TGTGCCAGCAGTTACGGTCACCCGGGACAGAGATATCGGGGAGAGCAGTACTTC. This chain uses TRBV6-2 or TRBV6-3 with TRBJ2-7; 7 positions match TRBD1. The junction had 20 bases not matched to a gene; V was cut back by 2 bases and J by 7 bases. CDR3 length equals 18 residues. The germline gives CDR1 MNHEY, CDR2 SVGEGT.

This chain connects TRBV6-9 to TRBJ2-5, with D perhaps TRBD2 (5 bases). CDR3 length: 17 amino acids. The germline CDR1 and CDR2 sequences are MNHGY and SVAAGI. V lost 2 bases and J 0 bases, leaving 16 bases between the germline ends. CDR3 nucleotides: TGTGCCAGCAGTTATAACCCCGCGAGGAGGAACCAAGAGACCCAGTACTTC. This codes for CASSYNPARRNQETQYF.

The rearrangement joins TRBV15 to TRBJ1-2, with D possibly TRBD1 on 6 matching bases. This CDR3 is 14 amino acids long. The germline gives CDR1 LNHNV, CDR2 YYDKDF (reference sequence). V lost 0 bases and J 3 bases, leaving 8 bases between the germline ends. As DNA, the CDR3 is TGTGCCACCAGCAGAGATGCAGGGGACTATGGCTACACCTTC. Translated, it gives CATSRDAGDYGYTF.

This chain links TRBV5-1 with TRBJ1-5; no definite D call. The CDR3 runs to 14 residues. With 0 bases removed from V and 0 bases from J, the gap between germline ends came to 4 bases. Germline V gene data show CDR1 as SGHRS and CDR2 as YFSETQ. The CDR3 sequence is CASSLGNSNQPQHF. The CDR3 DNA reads TGCGCCAGCAGCTTGGGGAATAGCAATCAGCCCCAGCATTTT.

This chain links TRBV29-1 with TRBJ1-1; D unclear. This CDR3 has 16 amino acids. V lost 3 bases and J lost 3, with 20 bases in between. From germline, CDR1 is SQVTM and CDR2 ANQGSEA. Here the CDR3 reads CSVEGLKGPSDTEAFF. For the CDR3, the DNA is TGCAGCGTTGAGGGCCTAAAGGGCCCCTCGGACACTGAAGCTTTCTTT.

The CDR3 spells CASSPDRAYTGELFF. Written as DNA, the CDR3 is TGTGCCAGCTCACCAGACAGGGCATACACCGGGGAGCTGTTTTTT. The rearrangement uses TRBV18 and TRBJ2-2; TRBD1 matches at 7 bases. The germline V gene has CDR1 KGHSH and CDR2 LQKENI. V lost 2 bases, J lost 3 bases, and 3 bases stayed unmatched. The CDR3 has 15 residues.

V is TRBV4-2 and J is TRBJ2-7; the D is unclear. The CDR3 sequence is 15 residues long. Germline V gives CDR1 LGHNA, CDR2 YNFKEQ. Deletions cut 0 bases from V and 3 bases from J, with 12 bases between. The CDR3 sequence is CASSQEDGLDYEQYF. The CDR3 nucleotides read TGTGCCAGCAGCCAAGAGGACGGGCTAGACTACGAGCAGTACTTC.